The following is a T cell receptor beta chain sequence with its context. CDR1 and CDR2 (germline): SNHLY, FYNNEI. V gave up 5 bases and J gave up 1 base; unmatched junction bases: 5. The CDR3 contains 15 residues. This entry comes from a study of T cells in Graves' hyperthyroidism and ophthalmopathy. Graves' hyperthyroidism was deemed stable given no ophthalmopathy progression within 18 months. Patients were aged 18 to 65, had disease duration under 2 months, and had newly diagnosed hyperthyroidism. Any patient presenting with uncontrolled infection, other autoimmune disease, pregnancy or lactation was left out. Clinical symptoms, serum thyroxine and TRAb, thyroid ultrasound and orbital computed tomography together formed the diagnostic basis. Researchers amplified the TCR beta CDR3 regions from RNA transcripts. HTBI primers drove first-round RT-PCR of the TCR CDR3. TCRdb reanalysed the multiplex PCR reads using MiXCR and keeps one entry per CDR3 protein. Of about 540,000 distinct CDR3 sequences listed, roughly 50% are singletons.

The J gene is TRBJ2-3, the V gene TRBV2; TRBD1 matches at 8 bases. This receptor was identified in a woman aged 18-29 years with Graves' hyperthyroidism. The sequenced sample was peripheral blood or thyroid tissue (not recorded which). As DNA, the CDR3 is TGTGCCAGCAGTTTTCAGGGGGCAGGCACAGATACGCAGTATTTT. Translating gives CASSFQGAGTDTQYF. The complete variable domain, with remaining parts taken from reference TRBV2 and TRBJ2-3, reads EPEVTQTPSHQVTQMGQEVILRCVPISNHLYFYWYRQILGQKVEFLVSFYNNEISEKSEIFDDQFSVERPDGSNFTLKIRSTKLEDSAMYFCASSFQGAGTDTQYFGPGTRLTVL.